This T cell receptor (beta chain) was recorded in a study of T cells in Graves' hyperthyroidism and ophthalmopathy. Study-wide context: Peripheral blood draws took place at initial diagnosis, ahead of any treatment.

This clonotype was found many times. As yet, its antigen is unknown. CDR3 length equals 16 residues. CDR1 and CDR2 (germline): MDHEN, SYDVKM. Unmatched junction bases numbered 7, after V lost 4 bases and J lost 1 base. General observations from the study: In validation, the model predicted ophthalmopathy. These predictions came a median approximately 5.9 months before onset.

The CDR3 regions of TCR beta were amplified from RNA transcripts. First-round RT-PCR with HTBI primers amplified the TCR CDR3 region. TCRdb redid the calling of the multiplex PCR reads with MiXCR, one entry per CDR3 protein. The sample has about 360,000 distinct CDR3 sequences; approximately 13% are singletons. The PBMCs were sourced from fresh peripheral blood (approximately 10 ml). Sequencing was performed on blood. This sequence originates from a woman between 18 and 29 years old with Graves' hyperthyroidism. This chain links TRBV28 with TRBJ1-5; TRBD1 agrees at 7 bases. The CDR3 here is CASSSLQGGSNQPQHF. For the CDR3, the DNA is TGTGCCAGCAGTTCCCTCCAGGGGGGAAGCAATCAGCCCCAGCATTTT.